This T cell receptor (beta chain) was captured by sequencing in a study of blood T cell repertoires in COVID-19. Study background: Samples taken during acute and convalescent COVID-19 were collected in the United States, Italy and Spain.

This table comes from immunoSEQ multiplex PCR, and its TCRdb copy is limited to in-frame clones, with some not included. The table includes some 150,000 clones, around 90% detected once. The V and J ends lost 3 bases and 7 bases respectively, with 10 bases between them. From germline, CDR1 is MNHEY and CDR2 SVGEGT. The CDR3 is 14 residues long. The sequence was collected from a woman between 55 and 75 years old with active or convalescent COVID-19. Sequencing used peripheral blood. V gene TRBV6-2 or TRBV6-3 combines with J gene TRBJ1-6, with unresolved D. The CDR3 spells CASSYRTGNSPLHF. The CDR3 region has the DNA TGTGCCAGCAGTTATCGGACGGGGAATTCACCCCTCCACTTT.